Listed below are T cell receptor beta chains from one sample, sequenced in a study of T cell clones after liver transplantation. The protocol was immunoSEQ multiplex PCR, while the TCRdb copy is restricted to in-frame clones and leaves out a portion. Among 95,000 to 130,000 clones listed, about nine tenths were seen once. The specimen was CD4+ T cells from blood, collected 12 months after liver transplant. The source of these receptors is a human patient who received a liver transplant. A subset of T cells may come from the graft donor. Each CDR3 is given with its conserved first and last residue. A D gene is named only where the DNA matches it firmly. Only part of the rows carry a size: once, few, many, or a class if the clone is expanded.

clone_size,d_call,v_call,j_call,cdr3_nt,cdr3_aa
few,.,TRBV7-2,TRBJ2-7,TGTGCCAGCAGCCCCAGACTCTACTACGAGCAGTACTTC,CASSPRLYYEQYF
once,.,TRBV11-3,TRBJ2-5,TGTGCCAGCAGCTATCCAGCGGGAGAGACCCAGTACTTC,CASSYPAGETQYF
.,.,TRBV4-2,TRBJ2-6,TGTGCCAGCAGCCAAGGGCCGTTTGGCCCTGGATCTGGGGCCAACGTCCTGACTTTC,CASSQGPFGPGSGANVLTF
.,TRBD1,TRBV11-3,TRBJ2-3,TGTGCCAGCAGGAACCGGGACAGGTTCACAGATACGCAGTATTTT,CASRNRDRFTDTQYF
.,TRBD1,TRBV4-1,TRBJ2-2,TGCGCCAGCAGCCCCCCGGCCCGGACAGGGATCGGGGAGCTGTTTTTT,CASSPPARTGIGELFF
.,TRBD1,TRBV6-6,TRBJ2-3,TGTGCCAGCACCCTGACAGGGATTTTGTCAGATACGCAGTATTTT,CASTLTGILSDTQYF
.,.,TRBV7-9,TRBJ2-7,TGTGCCAGCAGCCTCTCGCGGGACTCCTACGAGCAGTACTTC,CASSLSRDSYEQYF
.,.,TRBV28,TRBJ1-5,TGTGCCAGCAGTTTAATAGGGGGGCAACAGCCCCAGCATTTT,CASSLIGGQQPQHF
.,TRBD1,TRBV4-1,TRBJ2-7,TGCGCCAGCAGCCAAGAGCCGGGACAGGGTACCTACGAGCAGTACTTC,CASSQEPGQGTYEQYF
.,TRBD1,TRBV28,TRBJ1-2,TGTGCCAGCAGCTCTCCCGGGACAGGGGGCTTTGGCTACACCTTC,CASSSPGTGGFGYTF
.,TRBD2,TRBV4-2,TRBJ2-5,TGTGCCAGCAGCCGCGGGACTAGCGACGGAAGCCAAGAGACCCAGTACTTC,CASSRGTSDGSQETQYF
.,.,TRBV28,TRBJ1-2,TGTGCCAGCAGTACCCCAGTGGTGGGCTACACCTTC,CASSTPVVGYTF
.,TRBD1,TRBV4-3,TRBJ2-1,TGCGCCAGCAGCCAGGTAGACAGGGATCGCTACAATGAGCAGTTCTTC,CASSQVDRDRYNEQFF
.,TRBD1,TRBV2,TRBJ2-7,TGTGCCAGCGACCGGGACAGGTCGTCCTACGAGCAGTACTTC,CASDRDRSSYEQYF
.,.,TRBV28,TRBJ1-2,TGTGCCAGCAGCGGTGGAGGGGGGATCTATGGCTACACCTTC,CASSGGGGIYGYTF
once,.,TRBV7-2,TRBJ2-5,TGTGCCAGCCGGGTTGGTTTTCTAGAGACCCAGTACTTC,CASRVGFLETQYF
.,.,TRBV30,TRBJ1-4,TGTGCCTGGACCTCCTTGGGAGAAAAACTGTTTTTT,CAWTSLGEKLFF
once,.,TRBV28,TRBJ1-1,TGTGCCAGCAGTTTAGAGAACACTGAAGCTTTCTTT,CASSLENTEAFF
.,.,TRBV27,TRBJ2-3,TGTGCCAGCAGATGGACGGGGGCAGATACGCAGTATTTT,CASRWTGADTQYF
.,TRBD2,TRBV19,TRBJ2-1,TGTGCCAGTAGGAACACCGGGAGGATCGGCGATGAGCAGTTCTTC,CASRNTGRIGDEQFF
.,.,TRBV5-3,TRBJ2-1,TGTGCCAGAAGCTCGTCTGGGACGGGAGCCGTTATCTGGAATGAGCAGTTCTTC,CARSSSGTGAVIWNEQFF
once,TRBD2,TRBV6-1,TRBJ2-1,TGTGCCAGCAGTGATAGCGGGAGGCCGCCCTTAAACAATGAGCAGTTCTTC,CASSDSGRPPLNNEQFF
.,TRBD1,TRBV28,TRBJ1-4,TGTGCCAGCAGACGAGACAGGGGAGGGTTTAGTTATGAAAAACTGTTTTTT,CASRRDRGGFSYEKLFF
.,.,TRBV7-3,TRBJ1-1,TGTGCCAGCAGCTTATTAGGTGGGGGTAGAGCTGAAGCTTTCTTT,CASSLLGGGRAEAFF
.,.,TRBV4-1,TRBJ1-2,TGCGCCAGCAGCCAAGATGTGACAGGCAACTATGGCTACACCTTC,CASSQDVTGNYGYTF
.,TRBD1,TRBV7-2,TRBJ2-1,TGTGCCAGCAGCCGGAACCGGGACAGTGAGCAGTTCTTC,CASSRNRDSEQFF
.,.,TRBV27,TRBJ1-5,TGTGCCAGCAGTTTGAGGTTCAATCAGCCCCAGCATTTT,CASSLRFNQPQHF
.,.,TRBV18,TRBJ2-7,TGTGCCAGCTCACCCGGGACTGATTACGAGCAGTACTTC,CASSPGTDYEQYF
once,.,TRBV11-3,TRBJ2-5,TGTGCCAGCAGCTCAGGACGGAACCAAGAGACCCAGTACTTC,CASSSGRNQETQYF
.,.,TRBV30,TRBJ2-7,TGTGCCTGGAGCGCCGGCGGGGTAGGCGAGCAGTACTTC,CAWSAGGVGEQYF
once,.,TRBV27,TRBJ1-5,TGTGCCAGCAGGGGGGGGAGTAGCAATCAGCCCCAGCATTTT,CASRGGSSNQPQHF
.,.,TRBV6-1,TRBJ2-1,TGTGCCAGCAGTGTAGGGAGATCCCTCAACAATGAGCAGTTCTTC,CASSVGRSLNNEQFF
few,TRBD2,TRBV18,TRBJ2-1,TGTGCCAGCTCACCCCTATGGGAAAGAGCGGGAACCGAGCAGTTCTTC,CASSPLWERAGTEQFF
few,.,TRBV19,TRBJ2-7,TGTGCCAGTAGTTGGGGTCTCGAGCAGTACTTC,CASSWGLEQYF
.,.,TRBV6-4,TRBJ2-6,TGTGCCAGCAAACGGATGGACTACTCTGGGGCCAACGTCCTGACTTTC,CASKRMDYSGANVLTF